This record concerns one TCR beta chain sequence. This clone was seen only a few times. Its recognized antigen is unknown. No much larger clone is present one base from it, and per-base qualities are unavailable. The record originates from a study of blood T cell repertoires in COVID-19 (dated by TCRdb to 2018 to 2020). For the wider study: The collaborator samples originated in the United States, Italy and Spain and spanned the acute and convalescent phases of COVID-19. The material from the prospective study consisted of cDNA or gDNA derived from T cells, B-cell-depleted T cells, or PBMCs. The dataset comprised deeply sampled blood TCRbeta repertoires from subjects exposed to, actively infected with, or recovered from COVID-19. The repertoires were made available in a free public database intended to serve as a resource for research on the immune response to SARS-CoV-2. The samples were drawn from the first 160 participants of the ongoing ImmuneRACE study and from 1,254 subjects provided by 6 global collaborators. Nearly every sample came with metadata listing a de-identified subject ID, COVID-19 status, age in years and sex. Where HLA class I and class II types were available, the types were taken from metadata supplied by the sample provider, not from assay-based typing.

Overall study results and their limits: The amount of clinical and demographic metadata varied by source and participant and was provided uncurated.

Each collaborating institution followed its own protocols to collect whole blood in K2EDTA tubes. For TCRbeta analysis, collaborator samples were shipped as frozen whole blood, as isolated PBMCs, or as DNA extracted from either sample type. Trimming at the junction amounts to 6 bases on V and 1 base on J, and the germline ends lie 6 bases apart. Counted from cysteine to phenylalanine, this CDR3 has 12 amino acids. The read is trimmed to its CDR3 DNA, 36 bases read in frame from base 1. CDR1 and CDR2 are read off the germline V gene as MNHEY and SVGEGT. The immunoSEQ Assay, a bias-controlled multiplex PCR, was used to amplify TCRbeta CDR3 regions from genomic DNA. As for the original processing: Nucleated cell counts per sample were estimated from amplification of reference gene primers within the assay. Sequence reads were collapsed and filtered to measure the absolute abundance of every unique TCRbeta CDR3 rearrangement. For each sample, productive Simpson clonality was calculated by taking the square root of Simpson's diversity index across productive rearrangements. Imported from immuneACCESS, the table was reduced by TCRdb to in-frame sequences with V and J called. These copies leave out some clones; in studies compared against another copy, an unresolved V gene accounts for under half, and the cause of the remainder is not known. V and J calls and clone size come straight from that table; D and trimming were deduced from the DNA. This sample gives about 200,000 clones in total; about 90% of them show up just once. The top ten constitute 2% to 2.5% of the sample.

This clonotype originated in a woman aged 45-65 years with acute or convalescent COVID-19. The sequence links TRBV6-2 or TRBV6-3 to TRBJ1-1; the D gene identity is not certain. The sequencing sample was made of peripheral blood. The DNA sequence is given as TGTGCCAGCAGCGTACAGAACACTGAAGCTTTCTTT. This codes for CASSVQNTEAFF.